This T cell receptor beta chain was captured in a study of a mutant IDH1 vaccine in newly diagnosed glioma. The overall study: There were roughly 60% males and 37.5% females among treated patients, whose mean age was 40.4 years. Patients previously underwent radiotherapy, temozolomide, or both, and most underwent both. Study-level findings and limits: Pseudoprogression seemed unrelated to changes in top peripheral T cell clonotypes.

This clone was found once. Antigen specificity is unknown. Only in-frame clones appear in the TCRdb table, and some are missing; sequencing was by immunoSEQ multiplex PCR. The table has around 66,000 clones, under 90% seen once. In germline, CDR1 is MNHEY, CDR2 SMNVEV (reference sequence). V lost 6 bases and J 7 bases, leaving 9 bases between the germline ends. The CDR3 is 12 residues long. Time point reported: week 11, during vaccination. With topical imiquimod, each dose of the vaccine consisted of 300 ug of mutant IDH1 20-mer peptide. Donor diagnoses consisted of new WHO grade 3 or 4 IDH1-mutant, ATRX-lost astrocytomas.

The chain carries TRBV27 and TRBJ2-2, with a tentative D call TRBD2 (7 bases). The TCR comes from a man aged 50 to 59 with glioma. This material consisted of PBMCs, taken from a glioma patient whose treatment included an IDH1 peptide vaccine. The CDR3 reads CASRRGGGELFF. The DNA for the CDR3 is TGTGCCAGCAGGAGGGGGGGCGGGGAGCTGTTTTTT.